One T cell receptor (beta chain) is described in this entry. The antigen is not known. The length of the CDR3 is 14 residues. Germline V gene data show CDR1 as MNHEY and CDR2 as SMNVEV (reference sequence). The V segment lost 3 bases and the J segment 8 bases; nucleotides outside the gene matches: 9. This record belongs to a study of cytomegalovirus exposure and HLA in healthy donors. General study findings and limits: Clusters of TCRs from the first cohort tended to co-occur in the roughly 120 validation repertoires (as a later analysis found). Most TCR sequences proved rare, with some public TCRs found in many donors. For cytomegalovirus status, the classifier reportedly gave diagnoses with high specificity and sensitivity. In vitro, a few CMV-associated chains proved specific for CMV antigens.

Assay used: immunoSEQ multiplex PCR; TCRdb lists only in-frame clones, some missing. The sample has around 150,000 clones; 86% are singletons. The rearrangement uses TRBV27 and TRBJ1-1; TRBD1 matches 7 bases. The source of this sequence is a woman aged 30 to 39 in good health and CMV-seronegative. Specimen: PBMCs. CDR3 loop: CASSFSGGGGEAFF. CDR3 coding DNA: TGTGCCAGCAGTTTCTCAGGGGGGGGCGGGGAAGCTTTCTTT.